The 32 T cell receptor beta chains below all came from one sample that was sequenced in a study of glioma-infiltrating T cells after dendritic cell vaccination listed by TCRdb under 2016. The library was produced with the immunoSEQ multiplex PCR assay. TCRdb provides this immuneACCESS table in a form limited to in-frame rearrangements. Some clones are lacking; in checked studies, under half of them reflect an unresolved V gene, and why the rest are absent is not known. For this sample the table gives roughly 83,000 clones, of which around 84% were detected only once. Approximately 14% of the sample rests with the top ten. The source material was blood, sampled before dendritic cell vaccination. Every receptor here comes from a human donor with glioblastoma.

In the case of this clone: The junction departs from the called germline gene at one end, perhaps through a read error. The chain combines TRBV5-6 with TRBJ2-1; weak D call: TRBD2 (6 bases). Germline CDR1 reads SGHDT; CDR2 reads YYEEEE. The CDR3 is 15 residues long. The CDR3 DNA is TGTGCCAGCAGCTTTCTCGGGAGCTCCCACAATGAGCAGTTCTTC. This sequence encodes CASSFLGSSHNEQFF.

V gene TRBV15 combines with J gene TRBJ1-2; no clear D gene. This CDR3 has 14 residues. The germline V and J ends were trimmed by 2 bases and 3 bases, with 10 bases remaining between them. The germline CDR1 and CDR2 sequences are LNHNV and YYDKDF (reference sequence). The CDR3 protein is CATSRKEGHYGYTF. In nucleotides, the CDR3 is TGTGCCACCAGCAGAAAAGAGGGCCACTATGGCTACACCTTC. Complete variable domain (other parts from reference TRBV15 and TRBJ1-2): DAMVIQNPRYQVTQFGKPVTLSCSQTLNHNVMYWYQQKSSQAPKLLFHYYDKDFNNEADTPDNFQSRRPNTSFCFLDIRSPGLGDTAMYLCATSRKEGHYGYTFGSGTRLTVV.

This chain joins TRBV11-2 and TRBJ2-5; TRBD1 matches at 7 bases. Losses at the gene ends were 2 bases for V and 2 bases for J; bases not matched to a gene: 5. The CDR3 runs to 15 residues. Germline V gene sequence: CDR1 SGHAT, CDR2 FQNNGV. Here the CDR3 reads CASSLTPGQQETQYF. The CDR3, as DNA: TGTGCCAGCAGCTTAACACCGGGACAGCAAGAGACCCAGTACTTC.

This clone was recorded many times. The chain uses TRBV6-4 and TRBJ2-7, with 9 bases lining up with TRBD2. CDR1 MRHNA and CDR2 SNTAGT come from the germline V gene. The CDR3 has 19 amino acids. J gave up 2 bases and V 2 bases, and 16 bases lay outside the gene matches. CDR3 residues: CASSDLPRASGMAAYEQYF. DNA of the CDR3: TGTGCCAGCAGTGACCTCCCGAGAGCTAGCGGGATGGCCGCCTACGAGCAGTACTTC.

The J gene is TRBJ1-1, the V gene TRBV7-3; D not certain. Germline V gene data show CDR1 as SGHTA and CDR2 as FQGTGA. V was clipped by 6 bases and J by 6 bases, with 14 bases between them. The CDR3 length is 13 residues. CDR3 sequence: CASRLSPGSEAFF. The CDR3 coding sequence is TGTGCCAGCAGATTATCACCGGGATCTGAAGCTTTCTTT. Full variable domain (remainder filled in from reference TRBV7-3 and TRBJ1-1): GAGVSQTPSNKVTEKGKYVELRCDPISGHTALYWYRQSLGQGPEFLIYFQGTGAADDSGLPNDRFFAVRPEGSVSTLKIQRTERGDSAVYLCASRLSPGSEAFFGQGTRLTVV.

The chain carries TRBV15 and TRBJ2-1; 9 bases map to TRBD1. V was pared by 5 bases and J by 3 bases, with 5 bases of the junction left unmatched. The CDR3 covers 15 residues. Per germline, CDR1 LNHNV and CDR2 YYDKDF (reference sequence). The CDR3 DNA is TGTGCCACCAGCTCTCGGGACAGGGACTACAATGAGCAGTTCTTC. Its protein product is CATSSRDRDYNEQFF.

The gene calls are TRBV11-1 and TRBJ1-6; 8 bases align to TRBD1. The CDR3 sequence is 14 residues long. The germline V gene has CDR1 SGHAT and CDR2 FQDESV (reference sequence). The junction had 7 bases not matched to a gene; V was cut back by 5 bases and J by 10 bases. CDR3 in DNA: TGTGCCAGCAGCCAGACAGGGGACAACTCACCCCTCCACTTT. Translating it yields CASSQTGDNSPLHF.

The chain combines TRBV6-4 with TRBJ2-3, with D possibly being TRBD2 (5 bases). V was clipped by 2 bases and J by 4 bases, with 7 bases between them. The V gene's germline CDR1 is MRHNA and CDR2 SNTAGT. The length of the CDR3 is 13 residues. The CDR3 coding sequence is TGTGCCAGCAGTGACAGCGGACCAGATACGCAGTATTTT. Residues: CASSDSGPDTQYF.

CDR3 sequence reads: CASSAGTGGVSNQPQHF. The CDR3 DNA is TGTGCCAGCAGTGCCGGGACAGGGGGCGTTAGCAATCAGCCCCAGCATTTT. The chain links TRBV27 to TRBJ1-5, with 12 bases fitting TRBD1. With V trimmed by 5 bases and J by 0 bases, 5 bases remained unmatched. This CDR3 is built from 17 residues. The germline gives CDR1 MNHEY, CDR2 SMNVEV (reference sequence).

The V gene is TRBV6-1, the J gene TRBJ2-7, with D possibly being TRBD2 (5 bases). The CDR3 runs to 14 residues. The germline CDR1 and CDR2 sequences are MNHNS and SASEGT. The ends were cut back, 1 base at V and 12 bases at J, with 19 bases in the middle. The CDR3: CASSEGGAKPGRYF. CDR3 bases: TGTGCCAGCAGTGAAGGGGGAGCCAAACCGGGGAGGTACTTC.

The chain has TRBV7-6 and TRBJ2-1; TRBD2 agrees at 8 bases. The germline CDR1 and CDR2 sequences are SGHVS and FNYEAQ. The V and J ends lost 4 bases and 6 bases, in that order; junction bases with no gene match: 5. CDR3 size: 14 residues. CDR3 residues: CASSSGRALNEQFF. In nucleotides, the CDR3 is TGTGCCAGCAGCTCCGGGAGGGCCCTCAATGAGCAGTTCTTC.

V and J are TRBV19 and TRBJ2-7; 8 nucleotides match TRBD1. CDR1 LNHDA and CDR2 SQIVND come from the germline V gene (reference sequence). The V segment lost 0 bases and the J segment 2 bases; nucleotides outside the gene matches: 3. The CDR3 runs to 15 residues. CDR3 DNA: TGTGCCAGTAGTATAGAGTACAGGGGGACCTACGAGCAGTACTTC. Its translation: CASSIEYRGTYEQYF.

The V and J genes are TRBV11-1 and TRBJ2-2; 9 bases agree with TRBD2. The CDR3 covers 16 residues. The germline V gene encodes CDR1 SGHAT and CDR2 FQDESV (reference sequence). V lost 1 base, J lost 3 bases, and 3 bases stayed unmatched. The CDR3 region has the DNA TGTGCCAGCAGCTTAGATATAGCGGGAGACACCGGGGAGCTGTTTTTT. Encoded protein: CASSLDIAGDTGELFF.

The V and J genes are TRBV28 and TRBJ2-7; D may be TRBD2 (7 bases). CDR3 length: 16 amino acids. The germline V gene has CDR1 MDHEN and CDR2 SYDVKM. Trimming stripped 6 bases from V and 3 bases from J, with 21 bases between. CDR3: CASSPRGAGEGYEQYF. The CDR3 nucleotides are TGTGCCAGCAGCCCTAGGGGGGCCGGGGAGGGCTACGAGCAGTACTTC. Full variable domain (rest looked up from reference TRBV28 and TRBJ2-7): DVKVTQSSRYLVKRTGEKVFLECVQDMDHENMFWYRQDPGLGLRLIYFSYDVKMKEKGDIPEGYSVSREKKERFSLILESASTNQTSMYLCASSPRGAGEGYEQYFGPGTRLTVT.

The chain has TRBV19 and TRBJ2-6; D is undetermined. The CDR3 consists of 16 residues. V lost 7 bases and J 4 bases, leaving 17 bases between the germline ends. The germline V gene encodes CDR1 LNHDA and CDR2 SQIVND (reference sequence). DNA of the CDR3: TGTGCCAGTATCACGGGTCCCTTAATAGGGGCCAACGTCCTGACTTTC. Protein sequence: CASITGPLIGANVLTF.

This chain joins TRBV4-1 and TRBJ2-1; 8 bases agree with TRBD2. V lost 3 bases and J lost 4; bases outside the gene matches: 5. The CDR3 totals 15 residues. Germline assignment: CDR1 MGHRA and CDR2 YSYEKL. The chain's CDR3 is CASSQLAGLYNEQFF. CDR3 coding DNA: TGCGCCAGCAGCCAGTTAGCGGGACTTTACAATGAGCAGTTCTTC.

CDR3 residues: CATMPGQIYNEQFF. CDR3 in DNA: TGTGCCACCATGCCGGGACAGATATACAATGAGCAGTTCTTC. The chain recombines TRBV7-9 with TRBJ2-1; TRBD1 matches 7 bases. Germline V CDR1 and CDR2: SEHNR, FQNEAQ (reference sequence). J lost 4 bases, V lost 10 bases, and 10 bases had no gene match. CDR3 size: 14 residues. The variable domain in full, completed from reference TRBV7-9 and TRBJ2-1, reads DTGVSQNPRHKITKRGQNVTFRCDPISEHNRLYWYRQTLGQGPEFLTYFQNEAQLEKSRLLSDRFSAERPKGSFSTLEIQRTEQGDSAMYLCATMPGQIYNEQFFGPGTRLTVL.

A few counts support this clone. The gene calls are TRBV5-6 and TRBJ1-2, with D hard to call. V shed 0 bases and J shed 2 bases, with 14 bases lying between them. Per germline, CDR1 SGHDT and CDR2 YYEEEE. The CDR3 totals 16 residues. The CDR3: CASSLVGESLNYGYTF. The CDR3 bases are TGTGCCAGCAGCTTGGTCGGAGAGTCCCTAAACTATGGCTACACCTTC.

The rearrangement joins TRBV6-5 to TRBJ2-7; 7 nucleotides align to TRBD1. The CDR3 sequence is 15 residues long. After removal of 3 bases from V and 0 bases from J, the junction contained 5 bases not matched to a gene. The germline gives CDR1 MNHEY, CDR2 SVGAGI. The CDR3 DNA reads as TGTGCCAGCAGTTATGGGACAGAGAACTCCTACGAGCAGTACTTC. This codes for CASSYGTENSYEQYF.

This rearrangement joins TRBV5-6 to TRBJ1-2, with 7 bases lining up with TRBD1. Germline V lookup: CDR1 SGHDT, CDR2 YYEEEE. The CDR3 is made up of 14 amino acids. Losses at the gene ends were 4 bases for V and 8 bases for J; bases not matched to a gene: 11. The CDR3 is CASSLGQLVGGYTF. The CDR3 nucleotides read TGTGCCAGCAGCCTGGGACAGCTCGTGGGGGGCTACACCTTC.

V and J are TRBV14 and TRBJ2-1, with 8 positions matching TRBD2. Germline CDR1 reads SGHDN; CDR2 reads FVKESK. This CDR3 is built from 16 residues. Unmatched junction bases numbered 9, after V lost 3 bases and J lost 5 bases. CDR3 residues: CASSHLAGGQNNEQFF. CDR3 sequence (DNA): TGTGCCAGCAGCCATCTCGCGGGAGGTCAGAACAATGAGCAGTTCTTC.

The V and J genes are TRBV5-6 and TRBJ2-7; weak D call: TRBD1 (5 bases). V was cut by 0 bases and J by 1 base, with 8 bases left in between. Germline V CDR1 and CDR2: SGHDT, YYEEEE. This CDR3 contains 14 residues. The CDR3 sequence: CASSLEGDSYEQYF. Written as DNA, the CDR3 is TGTGCCAGCAGCTTGGAAGGGGATTCCTACGAGCAGTACTTC.

The table lists this clone with a few counts. This specimen includes other DNA sequences encoding the same CDR3. This chain joins TRBV27 and TRBJ1-5; TRBD1 is a possible D gene (5 bases). This CDR3 has 12 amino acids. Germline CDR1 reads MNHEY; CDR2 reads SMNVEV (reference sequence). V was trimmed by 3 bases and J by 6 bases, leaving 6 bases between them. The CDR3 reads CASSFQGQPQHF. The CDR3 DNA reads TGTGCCAGCAGTTTTCAGGGTCAGCCCCAGCATTTT.

This clone turned up a few times. This chain connects TRBV7-9 to TRBJ2-7; 7 bases agree with TRBD1. CDR1 SEHNR and CDR2 FQNEAQ come from the germline V gene (reference sequence). CDR3 length equals 12 residues. V lost 5 bases to trimming and J lost 5 bases; unmatched junction nucleotides: 3. This CDR3 reads CASSHTGDEQYF. The CDR3 DNA reads TGTGCCAGCAGCCATACAGGGGACGAGCAGTACTTC.

The rearrangement joins TRBV25-1 to TRBJ2-5, with 7 bases identical to TRBD2. This CDR3 comprises 15 residues. Per germline, CDR1 MGHDK and CDR2 SYGVNS. V dropped 3 bases and J dropped 5; count of bases not matched to a gene: 9. CDR3 region: CASSEGVRGGETQYF. Here the CDR3 DNA reads TGTGCCAGCAGTGAGGGGGTTAGGGGAGGGGAGACCCAGTACTTC.

J is TRBJ1-3 and V is TRBV30, with D unclear. The V and J ends lost 2 bases and 5 bases respectively, with 10 bases between them. There are 13 residues in the CDR3. CDR1 and CDR2 (germline): GTSNPN, SVGIG (reference sequence). CDR3 amino acids: CAWSLTPRNTIYF. As DNA, the CDR3 is TGTGCCTGGAGTCTCACACCCCGAAACACCATATATTTT.

V is TRBV4-3 and J is TRBJ1-3, with TRBD1 as a possible D gene (5 bases). The CDR3 loop spans 20 amino acids. Germline V CDR1 and CDR2: LGHNA, YSLEER. Deletions cut 0 bases from V and 4 bases from J, with 25 bases between. CDR3: CASSQEGVQGSMEVGNTIYF. For the CDR3, the DNA is TGCGCCAGCAGCCAAGAAGGGGTTCAGGGCTCCATGGAAGTCGGAAACACCATATATTTT.

CDR3 region: CASSGMLNEKLFF. The CDR3 DNA follows: TGTGCCAGCTCCGGGATGTTGAATGAAAAACTGTTTTTT. V gene TRBV6-5 combines with J gene TRBJ1-4; D ambiguous. The length of the CDR3 is 13 residues. Trimming pared 8 bases from V and 5 bases from J, leaving 12 bases between. CDR1 MNHEY and CDR2 SVGAGI come from the germline V gene.

The chain has TRBV7-2 and TRBJ2-5; no clear D. Germline values: CDR1 SGHTA, CDR2 FQGNSA. V gave up 1 base and J gave up 2 bases, with 8 bases separating them. CDR3 length: 14 amino acids. The DNA for the CDR3 is TGTGCCAGCAGCTTAGGAGGCAGTCAAGAGACCCAGTACTTC. This gives the protein CASSLGGSQETQYF.

The CDR3 reads CASSPGTNYGYTF. CDR3 DNA sequence: TGTGCCAGCAGCCCCGGGACAAACTATGGCTACACCTTC. The chain joins TRBV14 to TRBJ1-2, with D perhaps TRBD1 (6 bases). This CDR3 has 13 amino acids. Trimming stripped 4 bases from V and 2 bases from J, with 8 bases between. Germline loops: CDR1 SGHDN, CDR2 FVKESK.

This chain connects TRBV6-5 to TRBJ1-1, with TRBD1 matching over 7 bases. Trimming took 6 bases from V and 3 from J; bases not matched to a gene: 4. Germline lookup yields CDR1 MNHEY and CDR2 SVGAGI. CDR3 size: 13 residues. This CDR3 is CASRRQGDTEAFF. CDR3 sequence (DNA): TGTGCCAGCAGGAGACAGGGCGACACTGAAGCTTTCTTT.

This clone showed up many times. This chain connects TRBV27 to TRBJ2-7, with 8 bases that match TRBD2. The ends lost 2 bases at V and 2 bases at J; junction bases unmatched: 5. The CDR3 loop spans 15 amino acids. The germline V gene encodes CDR1 MNHEY and CDR2 SMNVEV (reference sequence). CDR3 region: CASSLSLAGPYEQYF. The CDR3 bases are TGTGCCAGCAGTTTAAGTCTAGCGGGTCCCTACGAGCAGTACTTC.